Below are 21 T cell receptor beta chains sequenced from a single sample in a study of T cell clonality in common variable immunodeficiency. The table came from immunoSEQ multiplex PCR; TCRdb's copy has only in-frame clones and leaves some out. The record shows 35,000 to 45,000 clones for this sample, with no singletons present. Sequences were obtained from peripheral blood mononuclear cells. The source is a person aged 18 to 75 in good health.

The covered CDR3 bases are TGTGCCAGCTCACCACTCGATATTCTGTCGCGTAGAACTGAA. Translation: CASSPLDILSRRTE. The full CDR3 protein reads CASSPLDILSRRTEAFF. The chain carries TRBV18 and TRBJ1-1; D remains unclear. Sequencing ends 3 residues short of the CDR3 end; the germline J gene provides the rest. This CDR3 has 17 residues. Deletions cut 1 base from V and 5 bases from J, with 20 bases between. The germline V gene encodes CDR1 KGHSH and CDR2 LQKENI.

A few counts support this clone. The read comes to an end 3 residues before the CDR3 does, leaving the germline J gene to fill in the end. The chain has TRBV11-3 and TRBJ2-7; D is possibly TRBD1 (6 bases). V lost 4 bases, J lost 2 bases, and 9 bases lay in between. From germline, CDR1 is SGHNT and CDR2 YENEEA. This CDR3 has 13 amino acids. The CDR3 DNA, read in part, is TGTGCCAGCAGCTACGACAGGACCTACGAG. Its translation: CASSYDRTYE. Given in full, the CDR3 is CASSYDRTYEQYF. Variable domain in full (rest from reference TRBV11-3 and TRBJ2-7): EAGVVQSPRYKIIEKKQPVAFWCNPISGHNTLYWYLQNLGQGPELLIRYENEEAVDDSQLPKDRFSAERLKGVDSTLKIQPAELGDSAVYLCASSYDRTYEQYFGPGTRLTVT.

This clone was found a few times. The read is 3 residues too short to cover the CDR3 end, so that end is filled in from the germline J gene. V usage is TRBV18 and J usage is TRBJ2-3; D possibly corresponds to TRBD1 (6 bases). The germline CDR1 and CDR2 sequences are KGHSH and LQKENI. The CDR3 is 14 residues long. The CDR3 protein is CASSSVTGNQPQYF. The part of the CDR3 DNA that was read is TGTGCCAGCTCATCAGTAACAGGGAACCAGCCG.

There are many counts of this clone. Read coverage stops 3 residues before the CDR3 terminus; the germline J gene supplies the remainder. V is TRBV19 and J is TRBJ1-1, with D uncertain. V lost 5 bases, J lost 2 bases, and 12 bases lay in between. This CDR3 has 14 amino acids. Germline V gene lookup returns CDR1 LNHDA and CDR2 SQIVND (reference sequence). CDR3 sequence reads: CASSPSEGNTEAFF. Incomplete CDR3 DNA: TGTGCCAGTAGTCCCTCGGAGGGTAACACTGAA.

This clone appeared a few times. The read ends 3 residues shy of where the CDR3 ends; the end is completed using the germline J gene. The rearrangement uses TRBV2 and TRBJ2-7, with 12 bases fitting TRBD2. The J segment lost 3 bases and the V segment lost 5 bases, leaving 5 bases of the junction unmatched. The CDR3 loop spans 15 amino acids. CDR1 and CDR2 (germline): SNHLY, FYNNEI. The covered CDR3 bases are TGTGCCAGCAGTCCGACTAGCGGGGGCCACTACGAG. Translating it yields CASSPTSGGHYE. The CDR3 reads in full as CASSPTSGGHYEQYF.

This clone was seen repeatedly, ten times or more. From the germline J gene comes the end of the CDR3, since the read stops 3 residues before it. This sequence joins TRBV7-8 and TRBJ2-1; 11 bases agree with TRBD1. The trim removed 1 base at V and 6 bases at J, leaving 5 bases unmatched. CDR1 and CDR2 (germline): SGHVS, FQNEAQ. This CDR3 is 16 amino acids long. The CDR3 region is CASSLVGDRGVNEQFF. Incomplete CDR3 DNA: TGTGCCAGCAGCTTAGTCGGGGACAGGGGGGTCAATGAG.

A few counts support this clone. The CDR3 loop reads CASLSGSKDNDYTF. The DNA read from the CDR3 is TGTGCCAGCTTAAGCGGGAGTAAGGACAATGAC. The V call is TRBV19, the J call TRBJ1-2, with D possibly being TRBD1 (5 bases). The read halts 3 residues ahead of the CDR3 end, with the missing end drawn from the germline J gene. The CDR3 totals 14 residues. Germline CDR1 and CDR2: LNHDA and SQIVND (reference sequence).

This clone was observed many times. The read ends 3 residues before the CDR3 terminus; that terminus is restored from the germline J gene. The V and J genes are TRBV20-1 and TRBJ2-1; 12 nucleotides match TRBD2. The CDR3 sequence is 17 residues long. With V trimmed by 5 bases and J by 0 bases, 8 bases remained unmatched. Germline assignment: CDR1 DFQATT and CDR2 SNEGSKA (reference sequence). Partial CDR3 DNA: TGCAGTGCTCAGCTAGCGGGAGGGCCTAGCTCCTACAATGAG. Residues: CSAQLAGGPSSYNE. The entire CDR3 is CSAQLAGGPSSYNEQFF.

This clone was recorded at least ten times. The read terminates 3 residues ahead of where the CDR3 ends, so the germline J gene completes it. The V call is TRBV12-3 or TRBV12-4, the J call TRBJ2-3, with no clear D. This CDR3 has 12 residues. V lost 2 bases and J 8 bases, leaving 8 bases between the germline ends. The covered CDR3 bases are TGTGCCAGCAGTTTAAGGTTCATTACG. Its protein is CASSLRFIT. The whole CDR3 protein is CASSLRFITQYF.

Worth noting for this clone: The junction does not match germline at one end; this may be a read error. Read coverage stops 3 residues before the CDR3 terminus; the germline J gene supplies the remainder. The same CDR3 also results from other DNA sequences found in this sample. The rearrangement uses TRBV29-1 and TRBJ1-3, with D possibly being TRBD1 (5 bases). The V gene's germline CDR1 is SQVTM and CDR2 ANQGSEA. The CDR3 totals 17 residues. CDR3 residues: CSVEGRGRGRGRNTIYF. The CDR3 DNA, read in part, is TGCAGCGTTGAAGGAAGGGGCAGAGGCCGAGGAAGAAACACT. Full variable domain (rest looked up from reference TRBV29-1 and TRBJ1-3): SAVISQKPSRDICQRGTSLTIQCQVDSQVTMMFWYRQQPGQSLTLIATANQGSEATYESGFVIDKFPISRPNLTFSTLTVSNMSPEDSSIYLCSVEGRGRGRGRNTIYFGEGSWLTVV.

This clone appeared many times. The read halts 3 residues ahead of the CDR3 end, with the missing end drawn from the germline J gene. This chain connects TRBV12-3 or TRBV12-4 to TRBJ2-3; D remains unclear. Trimming shortened V by 6 bases and J by 4 bases, and 17 bases separated the two germline ends. There are 15 residues in the CDR3. The CDR3 protein is CASSPDSRGADTQYF. CDR3 DNA, as far as it was read: TGTGCCAGCAGCCCAGACTCACGAGGCGCAGATACG.

Only a few counts were recorded for this clone. A read error may account for a junction end that differs from germline. The read gets to within 3 residues of the CDR3 end, and the germline J gene fills in the rest. The same CDR3 can be traced to other DNA sequences in this sample. J is TRBJ1-3 and V is TRBV6-1; no firm D call. The CDR3 covers 15 residues. CDR1 is MNHNS and CDR2 is SASEGT in the germline V gene. The CDR3 is CASSEGGFSGNTIYF. CDR3 DNA (partial): TGTGCCAGCAGTGAAGGCGGGTTCTCTGGAAACACA.

This clone appeared many times. Read data end 3 residues before the CDR3 end; the end is taken from the germline J gene. V usage is TRBV7-9 and J usage is TRBJ1-2, with D perhaps TRBD1 (5 bases). Germline loops: CDR1 SEHNR, CDR2 FQNEAQ (reference sequence). V lost 5 bases, J lost 4 bases, and 14 bases lay in between. This CDR3 is built from 14 residues. The CDR3 here is CASSPMTVGYGYTF. The part of the CDR3 DNA that was read is TGTGCCAGCAGCCCCATGACAGTAGGCTATGGC.

This clone was picked up many times. From the germline J gene comes the end of the CDR3, since the read stops 3 residues before it. This chain joins TRBV19 and TRBJ2-2; D is undetermined. The CDR3 contains 14 residues. Germline V gene sequence: CDR1 LNHDA, CDR2 SQIVND (reference sequence). Trimming stripped 5 bases from V and 7 bases from J, with 14 bases between. CDR3 amino acids: CASSPQKLVGELFF. CDR3 DNA (partial): TGTGCCAGTAGTCCCCAAAAGCTAGTCGGGGAG.

This clone was detected many times. The CDR3 end lies 3 residues beyond the end of the read and is filled in from the germline J gene. The rearrangement uses TRBV7-9 and TRBJ2-7; 13 bases are shared with TRBD2. This CDR3 has 13 residues. V dropped 5 bases and J dropped 5; count of bases not matched to a gene: 0. CDR1 and CDR2 (germline): SEHNR, FQNEAQ (reference sequence). The CDR3 sequence: CASSGTSGNEQYF. Partial CDR3 DNA: TGTGCCAGCAGCGGGACTAGCGGGAACGAG.

This clone was counted at least ten times. Coverage ceases 3 residues before the CDR3 finishes, and the germline J gene fills in the end. The gene calls are TRBV20-1 and TRBJ2-1, with 10 bases aligning to TRBD2. In germline, CDR1 is DFQATT, CDR2 SNEGSKA (reference sequence). The CDR3 extends over 14 amino acids. The V segment lost 7 bases and the J segment 2 bases; nucleotides outside the gene matches: 5. The sequenced part of the CDR3 DNA is TGCAGTGGGTCCACTAGCGGGGCCTACAATGAG. Protein sequence: CSGSTSGAYNE. The entire CDR3 protein reads CSGSTSGAYNEQFF.

This clone was detected a few times. The read terminates 3 residues ahead of where the CDR3 ends, so the germline J gene completes it. This chain uses TRBV7-3 with TRBJ2-1; D is ambiguous. Between the trimmed V and J ends, which lost 2 bases and 9 bases, there was a span of 14 bases. From germline, CDR1 is SGHTA and CDR2 FQGTGA. This CDR3 has 14 residues. The part of the CDR3 DNA that was read is TGTGCCAGCAGCTTATCGAGGCCCTCTGGTGAG. As protein: CASSLSRPSGE. The entire CDR3 protein reads CASSLSRPSGEQFF.

This clone has more than one count but fewer than ten. With the read ending 3 residues before the CDR3 end, the germline J gene is used to fill in that end. The V gene is TRBV5-5, the J gene TRBJ2-3; D possibly corresponds to TRBD2 (6 bases). Trimming stripped 4 bases from V and 4 bases from J, with 16 bases between. From germline, CDR1 is SGHKS and CDR2 YYEKEE (reference sequence). There are 15 residues in the CDR3. The CDR3 sequence is CASSVGDLSADTQYF. The sequenced CDR3 bases are TGTGCCAGCAGCGTTGGGGACTTAAGCGCAGATACG.

This clone was detected only a few times. Read sequence stops 3 residues before the CDR3 end, and the germline J gene provides the missing end. Other DNA sequences in the sample encode the same CDR3. The gene calls are TRBV18 and TRBJ2-7; D may be TRBD2 (5 bases). The V gene's germline CDR1 is KGHSH and CDR2 LQKENI. The CDR3 is made up of 13 amino acids. Trimming stripped 6 bases from V and 1 base from J, with 10 bases between. This CDR3 is CASSAGPSYEQYF. The sequenced part of the CDR3 DNA is TGTGCCAGCTCCGCGGGCCCTTCCTACGAG.

At least ten counts were recorded for this clone. The read finishes 3 residues shy of the CDR3 end, and the germline J gene is used to complete it. V gene TRBV7-2 combines with J gene TRBJ2-3, with 7 bases aligning to TRBD2. CDR3 size: 15 residues. Trimming cost V 0 bases and J 0 bases; bases outside gene matches: 0. Germline CDR1 SGHTA, CDR2 FQGNSA. CDR3 in amino acids: CASSLAGLSTDTQYF. The sequenced part of the CDR3 DNA is TGTGCCAGCAGCTTAGCGGGACTAAGCACAGATACG.

Concerning this clone: The DNA ends 3 residues before the CDR3 does, and the rest of the CDR3 is filled in from the germline J gene. This rearrangement joins TRBV7-2 to TRBJ1-6; 8 bases agree with TRBD1. The ends lost 0 bases at V and 3 bases at J; junction bases unmatched: 1. The CDR3 consists of 16 residues. Per the germline V gene, CDR1 is SGHTA and CDR2 is FQGNSA. Incomplete CDR3 DNA: TGTGCCAGCAGCTTAGCCACAGGGGGCTATAATTCACCC. Encoded protein: CASSLATGGYNSP. The complete CDR3 protein is CASSLATGGYNSPLHF. The variable domain in full, completed from reference TRBV7-2 and TRBJ1-6, reads GAGVSQSPSNKVTEKGKDVELRCDPISGHTALYWYRQSLGQGLEFLIYFQGNSAPDKSGLPSDRFSAERTGGSVSTLTIQRTQQEDSAVYLCASSLATGGYNSPLHFGNGTRLTVT.